This section outlines one T cell receptor (beta chain) sequence together with its context. Antigen unknown. This entry is derived from a study of cytomegalovirus exposure and HLA in healthy donors. This PCR relied on a set of 60 Vbeta primers and 13 Jbeta primers. Only in-frame clones appear in the TCRdb table, and some are missing; sequencing was by immunoSEQ multiplex PCR. The sample yields some 250,000 clones, about 81% seen once. Points from the study as a whole: 87-base-pair reads could not separate some V segments, including TRBV6-2 and TRBV6-3. A cluster of highly shared sequence variants was likely a sequencing artifact.

Germline-derived CDR1 and CDR2 are LNHDA and SQIVND (reference sequence). The CDR3 is 14 amino acids. V shed 7 bases and J 2 bases; nucleotides not matched to a gene: 6. The material sequenced was PBMCs. The chain carries TRBV19 and TRBJ1-2; 8 bases match TRBD1. This sequence was found in a woman aged 55-75 years in good health and CMV-seropositive. CDR3 nucleotide sequence: TGTGCCAGTACCCTGGGGACAGGCAACTATGGCTACACCTTC. Translated: CASTLGTGNYGYTF.